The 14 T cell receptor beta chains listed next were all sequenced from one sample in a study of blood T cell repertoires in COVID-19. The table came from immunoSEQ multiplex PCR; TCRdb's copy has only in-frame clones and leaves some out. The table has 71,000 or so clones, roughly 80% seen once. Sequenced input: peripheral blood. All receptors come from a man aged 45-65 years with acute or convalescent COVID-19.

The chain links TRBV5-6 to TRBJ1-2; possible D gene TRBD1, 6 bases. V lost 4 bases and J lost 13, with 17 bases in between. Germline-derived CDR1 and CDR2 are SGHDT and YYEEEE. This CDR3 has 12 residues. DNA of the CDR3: TGTGCCAGCAGCCCCCCTAGGGGGGGTTGCACCTTC. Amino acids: CASSPPRGGCTF.

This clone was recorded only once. The CDR3, as DNA: TGTGCCAGCAGGCCTCCGGTAGGGGGAACTGAAGCTTTCTTT. Translation: CASRPPVGGTEAFF. The gene calls are TRBV7-2 and TRBJ1-1; D perhaps matches TRBD1 (6 bases). The CDR3 covers 14 residues. CDR1 and CDR2 from the germline V gene are SGHTA and FQGNSA. The V end was cut by 6 bases, the J end by 5 bases, with 16 bases between.

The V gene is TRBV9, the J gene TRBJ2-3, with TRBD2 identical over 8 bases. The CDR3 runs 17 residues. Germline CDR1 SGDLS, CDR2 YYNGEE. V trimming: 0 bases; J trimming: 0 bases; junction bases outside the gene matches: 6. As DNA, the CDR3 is TGTGCCAGCAGCGTAGCGGGAGGGGGACTAAGCACAGATACGCAGTATTTT. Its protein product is CASSVAGGGLSTDTQYF.

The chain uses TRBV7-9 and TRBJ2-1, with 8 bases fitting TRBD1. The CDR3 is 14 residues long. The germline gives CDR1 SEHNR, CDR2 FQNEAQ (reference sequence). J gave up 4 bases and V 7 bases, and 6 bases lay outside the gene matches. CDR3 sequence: CASNDRGGYNEQFF. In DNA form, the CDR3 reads TGTGCCAGCAACGACAGGGGCGGTTACAATGAGCAGTTCTTC. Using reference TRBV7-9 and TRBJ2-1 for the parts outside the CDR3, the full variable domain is DTGVSQNPRHKITKRGQNVTFRCDPISEHNRLYWYRQTLGQGPEFLTYFQNEAQLEKSRLLSDRFSAERPKGSFSTLEIQRTEQGDSAMYLCASNDRGGYNEQFFGPGTRLTVL.

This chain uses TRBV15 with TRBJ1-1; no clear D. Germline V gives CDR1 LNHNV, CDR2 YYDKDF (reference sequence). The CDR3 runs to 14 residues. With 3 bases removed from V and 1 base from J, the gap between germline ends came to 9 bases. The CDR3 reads CATSSAGKNTEAFF. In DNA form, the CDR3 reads TGTGCCACCAGCAGTGCGGGCAAGAACACTGAAGCTTTCTTT.

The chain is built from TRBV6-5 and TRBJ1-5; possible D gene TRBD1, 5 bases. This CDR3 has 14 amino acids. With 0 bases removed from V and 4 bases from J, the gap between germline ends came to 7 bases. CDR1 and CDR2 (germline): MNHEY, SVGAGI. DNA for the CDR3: TGTGCCAGCAGTTACTCTCAGGGTAATCAGCCCCAGCATTTT. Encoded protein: CASSYSQGNQPQHF.

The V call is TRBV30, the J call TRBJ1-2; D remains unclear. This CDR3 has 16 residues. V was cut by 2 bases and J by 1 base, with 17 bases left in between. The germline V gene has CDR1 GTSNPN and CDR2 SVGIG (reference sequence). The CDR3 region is CAWSLSTGGGNYGYTF. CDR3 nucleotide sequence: TGTGCCTGGAGTTTATCGACGGGTGGCGGTAACTATGGCTACACCTTC.

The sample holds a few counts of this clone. CDR3 amino acids: CASSSTDRGYNSPLHF. The CDR3 nucleotides are TGTGCCAGCAGCTCAACCGACAGGGGGTATAATTCACCCCTCCACTTT. The chain couples TRBV7-9 to TRBJ1-6; TRBD1 aligns across 9 bases. The germline CDR1 and CDR2 sequences are SEHNR and FQNEAQ (reference sequence). V was pared by 4 bases and J by 4 bases, with 5 bases of the junction left unmatched. This CDR3 spans 16 amino acids.

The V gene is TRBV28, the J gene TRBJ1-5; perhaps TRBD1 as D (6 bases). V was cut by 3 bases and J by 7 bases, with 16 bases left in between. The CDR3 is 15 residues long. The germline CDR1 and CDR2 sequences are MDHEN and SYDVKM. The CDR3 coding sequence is TGTGCCAGCAGTTTTTTCCCAGGGGTTGGACAGCCCCAGCATTTT. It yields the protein CASSFFPGVGQPQHF.

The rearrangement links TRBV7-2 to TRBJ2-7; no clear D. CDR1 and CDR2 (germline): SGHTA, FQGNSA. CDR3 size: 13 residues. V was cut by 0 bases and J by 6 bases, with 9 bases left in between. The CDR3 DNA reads TGTGCCAGCAGCTTAGCAAGTAATAGCGAGCAGTACTTC. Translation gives CASSLASNSEQYF.

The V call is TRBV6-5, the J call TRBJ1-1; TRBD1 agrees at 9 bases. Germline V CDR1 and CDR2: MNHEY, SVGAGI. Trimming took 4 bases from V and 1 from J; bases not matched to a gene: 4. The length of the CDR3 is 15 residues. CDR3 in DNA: TGTGCCAGCAGTTCACCGGGACAGGGGAACACTGAAGCTTTCTTT. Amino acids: CASSSPGQGNTEAFF.

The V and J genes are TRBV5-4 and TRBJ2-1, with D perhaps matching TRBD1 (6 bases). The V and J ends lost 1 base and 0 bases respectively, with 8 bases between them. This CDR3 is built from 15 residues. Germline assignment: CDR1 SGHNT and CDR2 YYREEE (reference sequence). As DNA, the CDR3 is TGTGCCAGCAGCTTGCAGGGGAGCTCCTACAATGAGCAGTTCTTC. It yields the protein CASSLQGSSYNEQFF.

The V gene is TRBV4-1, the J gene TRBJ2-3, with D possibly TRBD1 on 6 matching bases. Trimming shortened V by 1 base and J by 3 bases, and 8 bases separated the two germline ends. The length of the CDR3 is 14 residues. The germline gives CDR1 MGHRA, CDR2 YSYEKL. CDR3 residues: CASSQARGTDTQYF. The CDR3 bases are TGCGCCAGCAGCCAAGCCAGGGGAACAGATACGCAGTATTTT.

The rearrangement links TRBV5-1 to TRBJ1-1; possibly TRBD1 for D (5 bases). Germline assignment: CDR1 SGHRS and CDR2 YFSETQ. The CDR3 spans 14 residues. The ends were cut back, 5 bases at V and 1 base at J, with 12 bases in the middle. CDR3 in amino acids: CASSSTGQNTEAFF. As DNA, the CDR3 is TGCGCCAGCAGTTCTACAGGCCAGAACACTGAAGCTTTCTTT.